The 13 T cell receptor beta chains below were found in one sample sequenced in a study of T cell changes during pregnancy in multiple sclerosis. Method: immunoSEQ multiplex PCR; TCRdb's copy keeps in-frame clones and lacks some. There are 30,000 to 35,000 clones in the sample; 85% to 90% occur only once, and approximately 0.69% lies in the top ten. The sample was CD4+ T cells from peripheral blood mononuclear cells, taken in the first trimester of pregnancy. Every receptor here comes from a female donor in good health, enrolled as a control in a pregnancy study.

V and J are TRBV30 and TRBJ1-4, with 8 bases lining up with TRBD1. There are 17 residues in the CDR3. With 2 bases clipped from V and 5 bases from J, the junction kept 13 bases outside the gene matches. Germline CDR1 reads GTSNPN; CDR2 reads SVGIG (reference sequence). CDR3 region: CAWSYRTGYRKNEKLFF. For the CDR3, the DNA is TGTGCCTGGAGTTACCGGACAGGGTATAGAAAAAATGAAAAACTGTTTTTT. The variable domain in full, completed from reference TRBV30 and TRBJ1-4, reads SQTIHQWPATLVQPVGSPLSLECTVEGTSNPNLYWYRQAAGRGLQLLFYSVGIGQISSEVPQNLSASRPQDRQFILSSKKLLLSDSGFYLCAWSYRTGYRKNEKLFFGSGTQLSVL.

The chain uses TRBV5-1 and TRBJ2-5; D perhaps matches TRBD1 (6 bases). Between the trimmed V and J ends, which lost 5 bases and 11 bases, there was a span of 19 bases. CDR1 and CDR2 (germline): SGHRS, YFSETQ. The CDR3 runs to 13 residues. CDR3 loop: CASSVDGQTAQYF. The CDR3, as DNA: TGCGCCAGCAGTGTGGACGGACAGACAGCGCAGTACTTC.

V and J are TRBV30 and TRBJ1-4; no clear D. Trimming left V 1 base short and J 4 bases short, with 7 bases between. The CDR3 has 13 amino acids. Germline CDR1 is GTSNPN and CDR2 is SVGIG (reference sequence). This CDR3 is CAWSAGFNEKLFF. DNA for the CDR3: TGTGCCTGGAGTGCCGGGTTTAATGAAAAACTGTTTTTT.

The genes are TRBV30 and TRBJ1-6; 9 bases align to TRBD1. Germline V gives CDR1 GTSNPN, CDR2 SVGIG (reference sequence). The V and J ends lost 4 bases and 6 bases, in that order; junction bases with no gene match: 1. CDR3 length equals 13 residues. CDR3 protein: CAWKTGGNSPLHF. CDR3 sequence (DNA): TGTGCCTGGAAGACAGGGGGTAATTCACCCCTCCACTTT.

This chain links TRBV7-2 with TRBJ1-2; D remains unclear. The CDR3 length is 15 residues. From germline, CDR1 is SGHTA and CDR2 FQGNSA. The V end was cut by 2 bases, the J end by 1 base, with 11 bases between. The chain's CDR3 is CASSLTPGDNYGYTF. Here the CDR3 DNA reads TGTGCCAGCAGCTTAACCCCGGGAGATAACTATGGCTACACCTTC.

V and J are TRBV19 and TRBJ2-7; 8 bases fit TRBD1. CDR1 is LNHDA and CDR2 is SQIVND in the germline V gene (reference sequence). The CDR3 spans 13 residues. V was clipped by 4 bases and J by 6 bases; unmatched bases: 5. The CDR3 DNA is TGTGCCAGTAGTAGCGGCAGGGGGCTCGAGCAGTACTTC. Protein sequence: CASSSGRGLEQYF.

The chain couples TRBV4-2 to TRBJ1-2; D uncertain. CDR1 LGHNA and CDR2 YNFKEQ come from the germline V gene. The CDR3 has 14 amino acids. V gave up 4 bases and J gave up 2 bases, with 11 bases separating them. DNA of the CDR3: TGTGCCAGCAGCCCCTCACAGAGCAACTATGGCTACACCTTC. Translation: CASSPSQSNYGYTF.

The genes are TRBV5-1 and TRBJ2-7, with 7 bases matching TRBD1. CDR1 is SGHRS and CDR2 is YFSETQ in the germline V gene. The CDR3 sequence is 14 residues long. Trimming took 0 bases from V and 2 from J; bases not matched to a gene: 2. CDR3 sequence (DNA): TGCGCCAGCAGCTTGGACAGGGGTCCCTACGAGCAGTACTTC. Its protein product is CASSLDRGPYEQYF.

The chain is built from TRBV5-1 and TRBJ1-3; D uncertain. Trimming took 2 bases from V and 0 from J, leaving 6 bases between them. The V gene's germline CDR1 is SGHRS and CDR2 YFSETQ. The CDR3 totals 14 residues. CDR3 protein: CASSFESSGNTIYF. The CDR3 DNA is TGCGCCAGCAGCTTCGAGAGCTCTGGAAACACCATATATTTT.

This sequence joins TRBV15 and TRBJ1-4; no clear D gene. V was clipped by 0 bases and J by 9 bases, with 14 bases between them. The CDR3 contains 15 residues. Germline V gives CDR1 LNHNV, CDR2 YYDKDF (reference sequence). CDR3 sequence: CATSRDFQTTKKLFF. The CDR3 DNA sequence: TGTGCCACCAGCAGAGATTTCCAGACTACTAAAAAACTGTTTTTT.

This CDR3 is CASSFTGTTEAFF. The CDR3 DNA reads TGTGCCAGCAGTTTCACAGGGACCACTGAAGCTTTCTTT. The chain recombines TRBV27 with TRBJ1-1, with a possible D match to TRBD1 (6 bases). Trimming shortened V by 3 bases and J by 4 bases, and 9 bases separated the two germline ends. Germline V gene lookup returns CDR1 MNHEY and CDR2 SMNVEV (reference sequence). The CDR3 runs 13 residues.

The chain combines TRBV19 with TRBJ1-5; the match to TRBD1 covers 7 bases. CDR3 length: 13 amino acids. Unmatched junction bases numbered 4, after V lost 4 bases and J lost 7 bases. The V gene's germline CDR1 is LNHDA and CDR2 SQIVND (reference sequence). The CDR3 bases are TGTGCCAGTAGTAAAGGGGGCCTACAGCCCCAGCATTTT. Its protein is CASSKGGLQPQHF.

Concerning this clone: The sample contains more than one DNA sequence encoding this CDR3. J is TRBJ2-7 and V is TRBV4-3, with D possibly matching TRBD1 (6 bases). The V gene lost 0 bases and the J gene lost 3 bases, with 12 bases spanning the gap. Germline CDR1 and CDR2: LGHNA and YSLEER. The CDR3 sequence is 15 residues long. The chain's CDR3 is CASSQEVQGIYEQYF. The CDR3, as DNA: TGCGCCAGCAGCCAAGAGGTCCAGGGGATCTACGAGCAGTACTTC.